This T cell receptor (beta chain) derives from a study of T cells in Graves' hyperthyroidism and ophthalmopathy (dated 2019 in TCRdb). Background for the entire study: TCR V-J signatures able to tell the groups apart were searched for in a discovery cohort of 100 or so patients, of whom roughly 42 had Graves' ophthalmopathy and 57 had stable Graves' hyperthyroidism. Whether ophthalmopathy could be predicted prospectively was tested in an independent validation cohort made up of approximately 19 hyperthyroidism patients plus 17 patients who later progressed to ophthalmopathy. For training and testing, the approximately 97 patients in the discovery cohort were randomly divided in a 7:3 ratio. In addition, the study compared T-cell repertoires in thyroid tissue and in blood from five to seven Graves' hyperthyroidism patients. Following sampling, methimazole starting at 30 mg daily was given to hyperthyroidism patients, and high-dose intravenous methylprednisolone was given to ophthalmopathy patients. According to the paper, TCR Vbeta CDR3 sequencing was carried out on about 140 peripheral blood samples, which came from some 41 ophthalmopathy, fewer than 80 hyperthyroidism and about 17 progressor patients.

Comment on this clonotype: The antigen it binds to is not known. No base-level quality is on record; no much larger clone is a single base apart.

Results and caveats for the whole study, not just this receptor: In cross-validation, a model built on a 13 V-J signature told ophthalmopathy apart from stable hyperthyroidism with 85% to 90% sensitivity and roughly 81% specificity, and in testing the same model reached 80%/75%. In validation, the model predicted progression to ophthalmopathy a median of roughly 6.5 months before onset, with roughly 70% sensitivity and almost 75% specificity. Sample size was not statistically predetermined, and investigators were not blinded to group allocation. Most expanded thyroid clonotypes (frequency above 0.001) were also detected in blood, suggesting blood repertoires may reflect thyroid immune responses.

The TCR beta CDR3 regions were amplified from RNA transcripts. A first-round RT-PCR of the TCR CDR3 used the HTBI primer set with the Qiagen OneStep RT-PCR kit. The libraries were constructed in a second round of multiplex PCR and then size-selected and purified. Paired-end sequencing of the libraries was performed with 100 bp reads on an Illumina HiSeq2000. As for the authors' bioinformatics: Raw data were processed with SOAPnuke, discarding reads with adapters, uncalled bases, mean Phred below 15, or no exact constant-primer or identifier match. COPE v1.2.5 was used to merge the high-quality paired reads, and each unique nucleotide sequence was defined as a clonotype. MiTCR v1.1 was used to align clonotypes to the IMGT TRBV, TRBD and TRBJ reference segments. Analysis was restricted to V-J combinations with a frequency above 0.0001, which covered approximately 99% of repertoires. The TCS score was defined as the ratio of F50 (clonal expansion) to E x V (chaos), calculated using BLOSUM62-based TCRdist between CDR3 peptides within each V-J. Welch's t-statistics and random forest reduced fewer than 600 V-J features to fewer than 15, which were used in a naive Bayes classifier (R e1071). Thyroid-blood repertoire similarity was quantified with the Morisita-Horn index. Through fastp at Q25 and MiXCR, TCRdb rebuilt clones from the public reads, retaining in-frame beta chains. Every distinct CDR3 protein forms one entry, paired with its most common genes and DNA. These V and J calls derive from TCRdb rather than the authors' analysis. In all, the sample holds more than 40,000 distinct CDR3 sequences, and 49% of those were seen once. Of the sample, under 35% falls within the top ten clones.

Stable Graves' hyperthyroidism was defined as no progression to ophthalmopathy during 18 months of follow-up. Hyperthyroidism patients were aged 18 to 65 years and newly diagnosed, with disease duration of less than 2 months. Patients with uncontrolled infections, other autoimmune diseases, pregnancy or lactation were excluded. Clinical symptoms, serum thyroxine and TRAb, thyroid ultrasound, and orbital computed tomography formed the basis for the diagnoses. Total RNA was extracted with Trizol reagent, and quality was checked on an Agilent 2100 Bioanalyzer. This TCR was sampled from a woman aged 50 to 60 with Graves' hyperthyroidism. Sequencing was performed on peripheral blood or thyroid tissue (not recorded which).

The encoded CDR3 is CATSRGGSGSTDTQYF. Read as DNA, the sequence is TGTGCCACCAGCAGAGGGGGGAGCGGGAGCACAGATACGCAGTATTTT. Recombination connected TRBV15 to TRBJ2-3, and the D gene may be TRBD2, 6 bases matching. The CDR3 covers 16 residues, taking in both the cysteine and the phenylalanine. The retained sequence is limited to the CDR3, 48 bases, with the frame set at the first base. CDR1 and CDR2 were assigned from the germline V gene (reference sequence) as LNHNV and YYDKDF. V is clipped by 1 base and J by 0 bases, and the sequence between their germline boundaries is 11 bases long.